This T cell receptor (beta chain) originates from a study of blood T cell repertoires in COVID-19. As for the study in general: From the United States, Italy and Spain came samples of acute and convalescent COVID-19. PBMCs, B-cell-depleted T cells, or T cells were the source of the cDNA or gDNA that made up the material.

Assay used: immunoSEQ multiplex PCR; TCRdb lists only in-frame clones, some missing. The sample consists of about 120,000 clones, 86% of them appearing once. This clone came up once. Germline V CDR1 and CDR2: LGHDT, YNNKEL (reference sequence). J lost 9 bases, V lost 3 bases, and 7 bases had no gene match. The CDR3 spans 13 residues. The source is a man aged 35 to 55 with acute or convalescent COVID-19. The chain links TRBV3-1 (or the pseudogene TRBV3-2) to TRBJ2-7; 8 bases fit TRBD1. Sequenced material: peripheral blood. This chain's CDR3 is CASSHGQGKVQYF. CDR3 nucleotide sequence: TGTGCCAGCAGCCACGGACAGGGAAAGGTGCAGTACTTC.